This is a list of T cell receptor beta chains from one sample in a study of blood T cell repertoires in COVID-19. The repertoire was sequenced with immunoSEQ multiplex PCR; TCRdb's copy has only in-frame clones and lacks some. Of approximately 250,000 clones listed, around nine tenths were seen once; the top ten hold around 5%. Sequenced: peripheral blood. The receptors derive from a woman aged 55-69 years with COVID-19, enrolled during active disease. Each CDR3 is given with its conserved first and last residue. Each record gives: V gene, clone size, D gene, J gene, CDR3 protein, CDR3 DNA. D genes are given only for firm matches. Rows may omit the clone size; those that give it use once, few, many or a size class.

>TRBV27|once|-|TRBJ2-5
CASSPPLAGRGLRAQYF
TGTGCCAGCAGTCCACCGTTGGCCGGGCGGGGCCTCAGGGCCCAGTACTTC
>TRBV7-9|-|-|TRBJ1-1
CASSDLPGGETEAFF
TGTGCCAGCAGCGATCTCCCGGGGGGCGAGACTGAAGCTTTCTTT
>TRBV12-3/TRBV12-4|-|TRBD1|TRBJ1-2
CASSFGTVYGYTF
TGTGCCAGCAGCTTCGGGACAGTCTATGGCTACACCTTC
>TRBV7-6|few|-|TRBJ1-3
CASSVRPGLRGNTIYF
TGTGCCAGCAGCGTCCGTCCAGGACTGAGGGGAAACACCATATATTTT
>TRBV25-1|-|TRBD1|TRBJ1-5
CASSDDRGLGQPQHF
TGTGCCAGCAGTGACGACAGGGGGCTAGGTCAGCCCCAGCATTTT
>TRBV15|-|-|TRBJ2-7
CATSRDRAAGSYEQYF
TGTGCCACCAGCAGAGACCGCGCGGCGGGTTCCTACGAGCAGTACTTC
>TRBV30|-|-|TRBJ1-5
CAWSVRGRQPQHF
TGTGCCTGGAGTGTTCGGGGAAGGCAGCCCCAGCATTTT
>TRBV28|once|-|TRBJ2-3
CASRREDYLGIDTQYF
TGTGCCAGCAGACGAGAGGACTACCTTGGGATAGATACGCAGTATTTT
>TRBV6-5|-|-|TRBJ1-1
CASRAPGGNTEAFF
TGTGCCAGCAGAGCACCCGGTGGGAACACTGAAGCTTTCTTT
>TRBV27|-|TRBD2|TRBJ2-6
CASSYTRGGPGANVLTF
TGTGCCAGCAGTTACACTCGGGGAGGGCCTGGGGCCAACGTCCTGACTTTC
>TRBV6-4|-|TRBD2|TRBJ2-3
CASSLHSGRAADTQYF
TGTGCCAGCAGCCTACATAGCGGGAGGGCCGCAGATACGCAGTATTTT
>TRBV20-1|-|-|TRBJ1-2
CSVEINYGYTF
TGCAGTGTGGAGATTAACTATGGCTACACCTTC
>TRBV6-6|-|TRBD2|TRBJ2-3
CASSPRGSGGPTDTQYF
TGTGCCAGCAGTCCTAGGGGGAGCGGGGGCCCCACAGATACGCAGTATTTT
>TRBV5-1|-|-|TRBJ1-1
CASRPGPSTEAFF
TGCGCCAGCCGCCCAGGGCCCAGCACTGAAGCTTTCTTT
>TRBV18|-|TRBD1|TRBJ2-3
CASSQQQGAKDTQYF
TGTGCCAGCTCACAACAACAGGGGGCAAAAGATACGCAGTATTTT
>TRBV7-2|-|TRBD2|TRBJ2-1
CASSSSFGASGTDEQFF
TGTGCCAGCAGCTCGTCTTTTGGGGCTAGCGGGACCGATGAGCAGTTCTTC
>TRBV5-6|-|TRBD1|TRBJ1-1
CASSPYRGLNAEAFF
TGTGCCAGCAGCCCCTACAGGGGGCTTAACGCTGAAGCTTTCTTT
>TRBV11-3|few|TRBD2|TRBJ2-1
CASSLVSGDYNEQFF
TGTGCCAGCAGCTTAGTTAGCGGGGACTACAATGAGCAGTTCTTC
>TRBV5-1|-|-|TRBJ2-7
CASSLEQIYEQYF
TGCGCCAGCAGCTTGGAACAGATCTACGAGCAGTACTTC
>TRBV25-1|-|-|TRBJ2-2
CAGSGGTVNTGELFF
TGTGCCGGAAGCGGAGGGACAGTTAACACCGGGGAGCTGTTTTTT
>TRBV6-2/TRBV6-3|-|-|TRBJ2-7
CASSYRVPPLYEQYF
TGTGCCAGCAGTTACCGGGTCCCACCCCTCTACGAGCAGTACTTC
>TRBV4-1|-|TRBD1|TRBJ2-7
CASSQDPTGQGYEQYF
TGCGCCAGCAGCCAAGACCCTACCGGACAGGGGTACGAGCAGTACTTC
>TRBV19|few|TRBD1|TRBJ1-5
CASRTGLHQPQHF
TGTGCCAGTAGGACAGGGCTCCATCAGCCCCAGCATTTT
>TRBV27|-|TRBD1|TRBJ1-2
CASATGGLTRGYTF
TGTGCCAGCGCTACAGGGGGACTCACGAGAGGCTACACCTTC
>TRBV6-5|-|TRBD1|TRBJ1-4
CASSPTGVGKLFF
TGTGCCAGCAGCCCCACAGGGGTAGGAAAACTGTTTTTT
>TRBV5-5|-|-|TRBJ1-5
CASSSNQPQHF
TGTGCCAGCAGCTCAAATCAGCCCCAGCATTTT
>TRBV11-2|-|TRBD1|TRBJ1-6
CASRSGTGNSPLHF
TGTGCCAGCAGATCCGGGACAGGGAATTCACCCCTCCACTTT
>TRBV29-1|-|TRBD1|TRBJ2-1
CSADRGNNEQFF
TGCAGCGCGGACAGGGGTAACAATGAGCAGTTCTTC
>TRBV5-1|-|-|TRBJ1-6
CASSQTDNNSPLHF
TGCGCCAGCAGCCAGACAGACAATAATTCACCCCTCCACTTT
>TRBV9|once|-|TRBJ1-6
CASSVDMRYNSPLHF
TGTGCCAGCAGCGTAGATATGAGGTACAATTCACCCCTCCACTTT